A selection of T cell receptor beta chains follows, all from one sample in a study of T cell repertoires in cytomegalovirus infection. Their target antigens are unknown. MiXCR, run by TCRdb on the reads, gives a single entry per CDR3 protein. The sample lists approximately 70,000 distinct CDR3 sequences, 20% occurring once. The starting material was CD8+ T cells from cultured PBMCs, obtained from culture after CMV antigen stimulation. The receptors here all came from a human donor in good health (CMV status not recorded). Some clones in this sample may be carry-over from other donors' samples. Each CDR3 is given with its conserved first and last residue. A D gene is named only where the DNA matches it firmly. The listing skips clone size in some rows; elsewhere it reads once, few, many or a size class.

v_gene	abundance	j_gene	d_gene	CDR3aa	CDR3nt
TRBV27	NA	TRBJ1-2	TRBD1	CASSLRDSPYGYTF	TGTGCCAGCAGCCTAAGGGACAGCCCCTATGGCTACACCTTC
TRBV29-1	few	TRBJ2-5	TRBD1	CSVGFRDRVWQTQYF	TGCAGCGTTGGCTTCCGGGACAGGGTGTGGCAGACCCAGTACTTC
TRBV7-9	NA	TRBJ2-2	NA	CASSPWTANTGELFF	TGTGCCAGCAGCCCGTGGACAGCGAACACCGGGGAGCTGTTTTTT
TRBV7-3	once	TRBJ2-3	NA	CASSSQGGPPDTQYF	TGTGCCAGCAGCTCTCAGGGGGGGCCTCCGGATACGCAGTATTTT
TRBV4-2	NA	TRBJ2-7	NA	CASSQAASTVDEQYF	TGTGCCAGCAGCCAAGCGGCTTCAACAGTTGACGAGCAGTACTTC
TRBV7-2	NA	TRBJ2-1	TRBD2	CASSTSSGGAHEQFF	TGTGCCAGCAGCACCTCTAGCGGGGGGGCCCATGAGCAGTTCTTC
TRBV7-9	NA	TRBJ2-1	TRBD2	CASSPSGGLNNEQFF	TGTGCCAGCAGCCCGAGCGGGGGCCTCAACAATGAGCAGTTCTTC
TRBV6-6	NA	TRBJ2-1	NA	CASSYSGYHNEQFF	TGTGCCAGCAGTTACTCGGGCTACCACAATGAGCAGTTCTTC
TRBV6-1	NA	TRBJ1-2	NA	CASSELGTAYRANYGYTF	TGTGCCAGCAGTGAATTGGGAACGGCTTACCGCGCTAACTATGGCTACACCTTC
TRBV7-2	NA	TRBJ1-4	NA	CASSPAGTTGEKLFF	TGTGCCAGCAGCCCCGCCGGGACCACCGGAGAAAAACTGTTTTTT
TRBV7-2	NA	TRBJ2-3	TRBD2	CASSLGLAGKGDTQYF	TGTGCCAGCAGCCTAGGACTAGCGGGGAAGGGAGATACGCAGTATTTT
TRBV6-2/TRBV6-3	NA	TRBJ2-7	NA	CASSYGGSTYEQYF	TGTGCCAGCAGTTACGGGGGAAGCACCTACGAGCAGTACTTC
TRBV7-8	few	TRBJ2-7	NA	CASSPDGVTYEQYF	TGTGCCAGCAGCCCCGACGGGGTCACCTACGAGCAGTACTTC
TRBV4-1	few	TRBJ2-2	NA	CASSQGQNTGELFF	TGCGCCAGCAGCCAGGGACAGAACACCGGGGAGCTGTTTTTT
TRBV7-9	NA	TRBJ1-5	TRBD1	CASSPGTGLRGDQPQHF	TGTGCCAGCAGCCCCGGGACAGGGCTCAGAGGAGATCAGCCCCAGCATTTT